The text below deals with one T cell receptor (beta chain). Its antigen is undetermined. This entry belongs to a study of cytomegalovirus exposure and HLA in healthy donors. Germline V gene lookup returns CDR1 SGHNT and CDR2 YYREEE (reference sequence). Trimming cost V 3 bases and J 5 bases; bases outside gene matches: 5. The CDR3 is 14 amino acids. Study-wide points: Altogether, around 160 TCR beta chains were recorded as cytomegalovirus-associated.

A multiplex PCR was run with 60 Vbeta primers and 13 Jbeta primers. Only in-frame clones appear in the TCRdb table, and some are missing; sequencing was by immunoSEQ multiplex PCR. The table includes 100,000 or so clones, just under 80% detected once. The specimen was PBMCs. The sequence derives from a man aged 30-40 years in good health and CMV-seronegative. The chain carries TRBV5-4 and TRBJ2-1, with TRBD1 matching over 7 bases. The DNA for the CDR3 is TGTGCCAGCAGCTCGGGACAGCCTGACAATGAGCAGTTCTTC. Its protein product is CASSSGQPDNEQFF.